This T cell receptor beta chain emerged from a study of CD8+ T cells in alopecia areata. RNA was extracted and reverse transcribed into cDNA as the sequencing template. Only in-frame clones appear in the TCRdb table, and some are missing; sequencing was by immunoSEQ multiplex PCR. The repertoire holds 150,000 to 200,000 clones, 50% to 60% seen once, with about 15% in the top ten. The junction had 8 bases not matched to a gene; V was cut back by 4 bases and J by 10 bases. CDR1 SGDLS and CDR2 YYNGEE come from the germline V gene. The CDR3 is 14 amino acids. For this clone: Its target is not known.

Study-level points and caveats: Lesional tissue from the scalp (especially in alopecia totalis/universalis) showed higher clonality than normal scalp.

The authors sorted CD4+ and CD8+ T cells from PBMCs. The sequence was obtained from a human donor with alopecia areata. The sample here was CD4+ T cells sorted from blood, taken at week 0. This rearrangement joins TRBV9 to TRBJ1-6; TRBD1 aligns across 7 bases. The CDR3 reads CASSSDRVHSPLHF. CDR3 nucleotide sequence: TGTGCCAGCAGCTCCGACAGGGTGCACTCACCCCTCCACTTT.